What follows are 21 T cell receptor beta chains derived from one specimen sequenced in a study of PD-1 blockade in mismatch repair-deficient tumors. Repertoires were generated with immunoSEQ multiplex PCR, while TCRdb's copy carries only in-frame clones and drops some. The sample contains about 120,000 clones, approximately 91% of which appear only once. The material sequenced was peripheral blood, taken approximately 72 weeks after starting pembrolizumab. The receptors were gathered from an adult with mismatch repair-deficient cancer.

CDR3 coding DNA: TGTGCCAGCAGAGGGAGGACTAGCGGGGTCAATGAGCAGTTCTTC. Translating it yields CASRGRTSGVNEQFF. This chain links TRBV27 with TRBJ2-1; 12 bases map to TRBD2. The J segment lost 6 bases and the V segment lost 6 bases, leaving 6 bases of the junction unmatched. Germline values: CDR1 MNHEY, CDR2 SMNVEV (reference sequence). This CDR3 contains 15 residues.

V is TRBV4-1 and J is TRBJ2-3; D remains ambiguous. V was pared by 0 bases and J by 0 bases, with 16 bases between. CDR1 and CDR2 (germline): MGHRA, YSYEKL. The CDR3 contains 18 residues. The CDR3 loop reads CASSQEALTPTSTDTQYF. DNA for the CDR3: TGCGCCAGCAGCCAAGAGGCCCTGACACCAACTAGCACAGATACGCAGTATTTT.

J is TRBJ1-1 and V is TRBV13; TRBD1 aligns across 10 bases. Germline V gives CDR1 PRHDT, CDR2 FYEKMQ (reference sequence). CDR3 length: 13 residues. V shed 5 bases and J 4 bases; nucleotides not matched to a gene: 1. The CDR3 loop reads CASSGQGGTEAFF. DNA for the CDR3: TGTGCCAGCAGCGGACAGGGGGGCACTGAAGCTTTCTTT.

CDR3 amino acids: CASSTLEQGYNEQFF. The CDR3 coding sequence is TGTGCCAGTAGTACCTTGGAACAGGGCTACAATGAGCAGTTCTTC. The chain employs TRBV19 and TRBJ2-1, with D perhaps matching TRBD1 (6 bases). V was clipped by 4 bases and J by 3 bases, with 13 bases between them. Germline CDR1 reads LNHDA; CDR2 reads SQIVND (reference sequence). This CDR3 spans 15 amino acids.

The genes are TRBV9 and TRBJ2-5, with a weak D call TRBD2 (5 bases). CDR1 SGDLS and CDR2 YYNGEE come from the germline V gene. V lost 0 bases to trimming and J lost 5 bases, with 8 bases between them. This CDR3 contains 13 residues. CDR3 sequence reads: CASSVGRGETQYF. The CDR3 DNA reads TGTGCCAGCAGCGTAGGCCGGGGTGAGACCCAGTACTTC. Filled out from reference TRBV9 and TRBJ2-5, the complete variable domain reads DSGVTQTPKHLITATGQRVTLRCSPRSGDLSVYWYQQSLDQGLQFLIQYYNGEERAKGNILERFSAQQFPDLHSELNLSSLELGDSALYFCASSVGRGETQYFGPGTRLLVL.

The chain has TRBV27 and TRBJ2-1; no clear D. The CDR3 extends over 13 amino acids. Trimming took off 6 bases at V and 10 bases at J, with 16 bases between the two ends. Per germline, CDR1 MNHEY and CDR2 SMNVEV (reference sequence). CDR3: CASSSPTLLEQFF. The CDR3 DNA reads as TGTGCCAGCAGCTCCCCGACTCTCCTGGAGCAGTTCTTC.

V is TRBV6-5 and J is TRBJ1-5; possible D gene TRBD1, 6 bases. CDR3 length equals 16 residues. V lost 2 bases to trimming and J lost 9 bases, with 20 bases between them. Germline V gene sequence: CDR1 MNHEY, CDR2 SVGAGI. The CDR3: CASSYHLRQGLRPQHF. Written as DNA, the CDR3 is TGTGCCAGCAGTTACCACCTTCGTCAGGGGCTGCGGCCCCAGCATTTT.

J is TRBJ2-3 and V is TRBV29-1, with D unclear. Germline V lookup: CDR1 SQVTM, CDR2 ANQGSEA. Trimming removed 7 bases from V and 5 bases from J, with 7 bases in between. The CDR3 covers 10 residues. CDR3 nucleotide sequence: TGCAGCGGCTTAGGAGATACGCAGTATTTT. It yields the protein CSGLGDTQYF.

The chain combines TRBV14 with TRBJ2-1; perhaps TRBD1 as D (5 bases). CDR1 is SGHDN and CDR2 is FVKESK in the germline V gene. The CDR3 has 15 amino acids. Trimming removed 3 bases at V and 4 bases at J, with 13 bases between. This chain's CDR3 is CASSHLRVPYNEQFF. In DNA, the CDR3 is TGTGCCAGCAGCCACCTCAGGGTCCCTTACAATGAGCAGTTCTTC.

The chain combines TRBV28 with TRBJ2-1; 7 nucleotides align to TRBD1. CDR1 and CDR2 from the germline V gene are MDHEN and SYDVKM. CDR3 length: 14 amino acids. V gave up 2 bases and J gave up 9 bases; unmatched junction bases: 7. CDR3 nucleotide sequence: TGTGCCAGCAGTTTAAGGGGGCTCTCGCGTGAGCAGTTCTTC. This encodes CASSLRGLSREQFF.

Written as DNA, the CDR3 is TGCGCCAGCAGCTTCCGGACAGGGGGCGCAGTCAACGACGAGCAGTACTTC. It is translated as CASSFRTGGAVNDEQYF. This sequence joins TRBV5-1 and TRBJ2-7, with 11 bases fitting TRBD1. The CDR3 has 17 residues. Trimming at V came to 2 bases and at J to 5 bases, leaving 12 bases not matched to a gene. Germline V lookup: CDR1 SGHRS, CDR2 YFSETQ.

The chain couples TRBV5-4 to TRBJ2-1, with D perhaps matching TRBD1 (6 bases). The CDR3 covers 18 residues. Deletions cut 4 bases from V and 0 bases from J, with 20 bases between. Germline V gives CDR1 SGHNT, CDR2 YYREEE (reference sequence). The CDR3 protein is CASSAGTTRGSSYNEQFF. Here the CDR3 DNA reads TGTGCCAGCAGCGCCGGGACAACTAGGGGAAGCTCCTACAATGAGCAGTTCTTC.

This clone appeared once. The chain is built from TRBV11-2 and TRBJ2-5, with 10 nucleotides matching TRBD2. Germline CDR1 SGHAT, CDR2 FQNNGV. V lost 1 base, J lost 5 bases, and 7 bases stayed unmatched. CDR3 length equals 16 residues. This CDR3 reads CASSLAPPSGGETQYF. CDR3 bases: TGTGCCAGCAGCTTAGCCCCTCCTAGCGGGGGCGAGACCCAGTACTTC.

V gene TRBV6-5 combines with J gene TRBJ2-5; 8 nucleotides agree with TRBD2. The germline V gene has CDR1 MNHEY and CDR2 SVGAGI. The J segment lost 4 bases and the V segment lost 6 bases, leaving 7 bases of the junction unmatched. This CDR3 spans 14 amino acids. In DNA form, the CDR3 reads TGTGCCAGCAGGTCGGGAGGGCCGGGAGAGACCCAGTACTTC. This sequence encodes CASRSGGPGETQYF.

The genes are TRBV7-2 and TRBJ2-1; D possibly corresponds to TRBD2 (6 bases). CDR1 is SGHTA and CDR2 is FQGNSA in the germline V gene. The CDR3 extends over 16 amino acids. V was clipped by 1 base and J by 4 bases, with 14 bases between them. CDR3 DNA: TGTGCCAGCAGCTTAGAGGGGCTAGCGAGGTACAATGAGCAGTTCTTC. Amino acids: CASSLEGLARYNEQFF.

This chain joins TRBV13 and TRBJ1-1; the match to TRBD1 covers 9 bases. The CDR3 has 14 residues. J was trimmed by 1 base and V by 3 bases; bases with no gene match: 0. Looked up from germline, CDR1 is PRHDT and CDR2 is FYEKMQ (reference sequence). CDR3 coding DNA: TGTGCCAGCAGCTTGGGACAGGGGAACACTGAAGCTTTCTTT. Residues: CASSLGQGNTEAFF.

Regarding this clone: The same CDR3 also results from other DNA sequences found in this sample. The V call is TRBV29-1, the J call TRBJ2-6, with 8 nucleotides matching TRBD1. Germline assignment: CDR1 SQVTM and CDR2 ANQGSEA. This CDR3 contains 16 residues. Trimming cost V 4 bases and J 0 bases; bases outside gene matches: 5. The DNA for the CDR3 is TGCAGCGTTGTCGGACAGGGCCCCTCTGGGGCCAACGTCCTGACTTTC. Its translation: CSVVGQGPSGANVLTF.

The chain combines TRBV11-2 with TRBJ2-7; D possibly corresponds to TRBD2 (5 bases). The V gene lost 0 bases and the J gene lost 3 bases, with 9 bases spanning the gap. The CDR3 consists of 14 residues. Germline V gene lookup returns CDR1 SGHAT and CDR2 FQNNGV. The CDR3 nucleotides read TGTGCCAGCAGCTTAGAGGCCGGGGACTACGAGCAGTACTTC. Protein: CASSLEAGDYEQYF.

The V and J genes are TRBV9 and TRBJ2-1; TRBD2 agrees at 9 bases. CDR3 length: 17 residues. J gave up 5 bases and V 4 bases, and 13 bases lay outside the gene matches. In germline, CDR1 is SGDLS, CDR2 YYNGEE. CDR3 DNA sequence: TGTGCCAGCAGCCCCCGACCGCAGCGGGAGGCGAACAATGAGCAGTTCTTC. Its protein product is CASSPRPQREANNEQFF.

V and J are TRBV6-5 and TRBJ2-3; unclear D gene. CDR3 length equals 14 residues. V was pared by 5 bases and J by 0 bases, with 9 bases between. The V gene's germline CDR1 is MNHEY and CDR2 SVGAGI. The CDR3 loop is CASSPKLSTDTQYF. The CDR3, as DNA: TGTGCCAGCAGTCCTAAACTTAGCACAGATACGCAGTATTTT.

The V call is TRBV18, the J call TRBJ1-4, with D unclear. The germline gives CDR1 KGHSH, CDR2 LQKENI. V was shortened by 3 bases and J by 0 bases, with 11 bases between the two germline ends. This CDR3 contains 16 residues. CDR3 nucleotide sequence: TGTGCCAGCTCACCGCAGACGGATTCAACTAATGAAAAACTGTTTTTT. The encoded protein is CASSPQTDSTNEKLFF.